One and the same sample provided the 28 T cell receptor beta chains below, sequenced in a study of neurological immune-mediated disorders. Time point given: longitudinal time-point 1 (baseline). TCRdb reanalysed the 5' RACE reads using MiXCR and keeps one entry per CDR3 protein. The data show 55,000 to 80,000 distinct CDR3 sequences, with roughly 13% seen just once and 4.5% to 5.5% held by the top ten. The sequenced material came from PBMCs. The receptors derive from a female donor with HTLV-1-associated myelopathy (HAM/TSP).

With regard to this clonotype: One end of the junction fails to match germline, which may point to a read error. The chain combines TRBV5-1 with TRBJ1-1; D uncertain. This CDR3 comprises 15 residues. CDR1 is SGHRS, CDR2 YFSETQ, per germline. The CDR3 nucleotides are TGCGCCAGCAGCCTCCACCGGGAGATTAACACGGAAGCTTTCTTT. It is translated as CASSLHREINTEAFF.

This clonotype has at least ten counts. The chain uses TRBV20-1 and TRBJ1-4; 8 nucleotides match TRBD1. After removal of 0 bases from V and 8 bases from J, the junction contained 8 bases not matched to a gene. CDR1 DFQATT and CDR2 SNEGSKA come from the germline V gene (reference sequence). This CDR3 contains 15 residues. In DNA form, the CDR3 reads TGCAGTGCTAGAGATGGTTGGACAGGGAGGGAAAAACTGTTTTTT. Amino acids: CSARDGWTGREKLFF.

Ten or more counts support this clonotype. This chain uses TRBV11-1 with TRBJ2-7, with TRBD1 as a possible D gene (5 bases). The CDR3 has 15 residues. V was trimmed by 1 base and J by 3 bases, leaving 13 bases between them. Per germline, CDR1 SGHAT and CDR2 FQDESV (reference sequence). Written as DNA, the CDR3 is TGTGCCAGCAGCTTAGAAGGGTCAGGGAACTACGAGCAGTACTTC. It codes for CASSLEGSGNYEQYF.

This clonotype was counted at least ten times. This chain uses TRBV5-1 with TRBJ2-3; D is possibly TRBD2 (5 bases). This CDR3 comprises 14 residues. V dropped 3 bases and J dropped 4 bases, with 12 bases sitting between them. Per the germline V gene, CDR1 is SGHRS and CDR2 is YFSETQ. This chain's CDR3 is CASSSGGGPDTQYF. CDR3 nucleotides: TGCGCCAGCAGCTCCGGAGGCGGGCCAGATACGCAGTATTTT.

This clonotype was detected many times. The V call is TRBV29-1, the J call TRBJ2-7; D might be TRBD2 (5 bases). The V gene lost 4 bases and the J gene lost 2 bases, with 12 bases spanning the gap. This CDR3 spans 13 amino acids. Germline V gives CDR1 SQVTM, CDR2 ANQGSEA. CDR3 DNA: TGCAGCGTTGCCAGGTTGGAGGCCTACGAGCAGTACTTC. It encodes CSVARLEAYEQYF.

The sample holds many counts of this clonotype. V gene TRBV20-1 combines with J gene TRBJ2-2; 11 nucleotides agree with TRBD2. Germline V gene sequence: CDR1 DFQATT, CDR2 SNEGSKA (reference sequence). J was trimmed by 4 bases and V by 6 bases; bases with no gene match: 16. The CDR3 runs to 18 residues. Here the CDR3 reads CSAHRPITSGSRTGELFF. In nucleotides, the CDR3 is TGCAGTGCCCACAGGCCCATTACTAGCGGGAGTCGCACCGGGGAGCTGTTTTTT.

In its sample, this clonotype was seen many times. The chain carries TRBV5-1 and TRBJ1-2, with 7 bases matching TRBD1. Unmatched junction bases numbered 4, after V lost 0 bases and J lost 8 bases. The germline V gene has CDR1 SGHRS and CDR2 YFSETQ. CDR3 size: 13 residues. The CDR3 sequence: CASSLGQGKGYTF. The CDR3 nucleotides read TGCGCCAGCAGCTTGGGACAGGGTAAAGGCTACACCTTC.

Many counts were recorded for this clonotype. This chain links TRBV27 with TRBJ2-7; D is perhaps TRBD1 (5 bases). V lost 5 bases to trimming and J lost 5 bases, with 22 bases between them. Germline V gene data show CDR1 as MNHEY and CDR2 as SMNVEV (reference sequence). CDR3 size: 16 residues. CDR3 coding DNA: TGTGCCAGCAGTCAATACAGGCGCGAAGGATGGGACGAGCAGTACTTC. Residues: CASSQYRREGWDEQYF.

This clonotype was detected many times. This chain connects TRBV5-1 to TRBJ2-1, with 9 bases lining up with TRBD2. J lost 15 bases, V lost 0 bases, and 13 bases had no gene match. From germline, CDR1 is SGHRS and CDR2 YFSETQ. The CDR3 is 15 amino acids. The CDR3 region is CASSLVPSGVRIWFF. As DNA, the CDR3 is TGCGCCAGCAGCTTGGTACCTAGCGGGGTAAGGATTTGGTTCTTC.

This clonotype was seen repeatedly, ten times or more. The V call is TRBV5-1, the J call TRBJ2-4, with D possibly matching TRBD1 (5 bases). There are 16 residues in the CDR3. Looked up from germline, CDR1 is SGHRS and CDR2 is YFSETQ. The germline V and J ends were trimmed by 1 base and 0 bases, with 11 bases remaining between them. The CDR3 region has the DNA TGCGCCAGCAGCTTGTTGTCAGGGTTAGCCAAAAACATTCAGTACTTC. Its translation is CASSLLSGLAKNIQYF.

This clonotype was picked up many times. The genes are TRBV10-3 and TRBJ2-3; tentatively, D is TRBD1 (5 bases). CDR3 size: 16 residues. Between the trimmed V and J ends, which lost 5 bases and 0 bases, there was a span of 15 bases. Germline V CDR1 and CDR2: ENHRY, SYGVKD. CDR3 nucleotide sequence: TGTGCCATCAGTCCCTGGGGCATACGTAGCACAGATACGCAGTATTTT. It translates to CAISPWGIRSTDTQYF.

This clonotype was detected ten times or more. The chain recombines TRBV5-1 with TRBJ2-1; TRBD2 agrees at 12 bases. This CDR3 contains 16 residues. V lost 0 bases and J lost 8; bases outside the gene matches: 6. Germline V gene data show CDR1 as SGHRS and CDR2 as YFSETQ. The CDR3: CASSLDPSGGADEQFF. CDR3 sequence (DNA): TGCGCCAGCAGCTTGGACCCTAGCGGGGGGGCCGATGAGCAGTTCTTC.

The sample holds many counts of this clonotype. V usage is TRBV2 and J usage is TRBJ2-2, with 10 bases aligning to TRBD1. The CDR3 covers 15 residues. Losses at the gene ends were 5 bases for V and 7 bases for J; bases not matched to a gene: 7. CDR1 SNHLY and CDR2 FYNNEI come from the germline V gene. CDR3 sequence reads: CASSPGQGFYGELFF. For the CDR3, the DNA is TGTGCCAGCAGTCCGGGACAGGGGTTTTACGGGGAGCTGTTTTTT.

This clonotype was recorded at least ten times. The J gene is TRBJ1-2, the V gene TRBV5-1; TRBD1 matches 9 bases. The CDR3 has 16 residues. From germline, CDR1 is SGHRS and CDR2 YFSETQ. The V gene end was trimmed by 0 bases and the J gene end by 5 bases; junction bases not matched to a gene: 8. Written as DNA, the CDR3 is TGCGCCAGCAGCTTGGACCGGGACAGGGCCATTTATGGCTACACCTTC. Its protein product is CASSLDRDRAIYGYTF.

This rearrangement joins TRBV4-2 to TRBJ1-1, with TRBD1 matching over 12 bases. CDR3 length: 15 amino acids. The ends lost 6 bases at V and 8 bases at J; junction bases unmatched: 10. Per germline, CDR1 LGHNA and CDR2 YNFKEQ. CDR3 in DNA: TGTGCCAGCAGTTCTCCGGGACAGGGGGCGGCGGAAGCTTTCTTT. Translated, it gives CASSSPGQGAAEAFF.

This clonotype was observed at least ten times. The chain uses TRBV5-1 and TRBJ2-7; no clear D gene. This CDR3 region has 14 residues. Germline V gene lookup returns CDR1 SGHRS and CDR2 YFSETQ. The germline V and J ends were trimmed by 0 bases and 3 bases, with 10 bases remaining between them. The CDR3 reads CASSLVVGSYEQYF. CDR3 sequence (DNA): TGCGCCAGCAGCTTGGTGGTAGGAAGCTACGAGCAGTACTTC.

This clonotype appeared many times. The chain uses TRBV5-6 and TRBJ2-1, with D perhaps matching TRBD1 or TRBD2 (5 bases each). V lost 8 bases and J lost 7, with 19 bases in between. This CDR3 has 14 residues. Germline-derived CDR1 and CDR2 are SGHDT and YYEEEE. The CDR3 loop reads CASRPGPAENEQFF. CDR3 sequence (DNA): TGTGCCAGTCGACCGGGACCGGCCGAAAATGAGCAGTTCTTC.

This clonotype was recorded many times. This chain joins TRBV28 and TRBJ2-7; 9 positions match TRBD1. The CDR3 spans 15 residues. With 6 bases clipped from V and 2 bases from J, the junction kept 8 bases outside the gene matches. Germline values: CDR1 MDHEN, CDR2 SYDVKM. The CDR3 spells CASSSGTGIPYEQYF. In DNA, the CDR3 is TGTGCCAGCAGCTCCGGGACAGGGATTCCCTACGAGCAGTACTTC.

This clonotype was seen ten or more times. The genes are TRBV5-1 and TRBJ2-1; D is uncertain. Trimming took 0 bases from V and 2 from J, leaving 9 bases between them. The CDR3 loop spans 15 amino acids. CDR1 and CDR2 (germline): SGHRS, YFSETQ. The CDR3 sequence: CASSLESRTYNEQFF. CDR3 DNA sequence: TGCGCCAGCAGCTTGGAGAGCCGGACCTACAATGAGCAGTTCTTC.

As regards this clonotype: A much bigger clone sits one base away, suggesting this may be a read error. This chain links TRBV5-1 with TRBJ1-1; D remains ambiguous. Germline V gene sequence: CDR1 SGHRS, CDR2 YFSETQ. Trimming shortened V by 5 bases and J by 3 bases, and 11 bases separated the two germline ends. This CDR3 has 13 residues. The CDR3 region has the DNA TGCGCCAGCAGATCAACCCGGTACACTGAAGCTTTCTTT. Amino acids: CASRSTRYTEAFF.

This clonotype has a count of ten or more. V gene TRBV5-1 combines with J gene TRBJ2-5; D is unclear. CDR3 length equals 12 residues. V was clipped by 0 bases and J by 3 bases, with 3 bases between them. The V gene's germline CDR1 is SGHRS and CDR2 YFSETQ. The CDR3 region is CASSLGEETQYF. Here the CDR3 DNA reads TGCGCCAGCAGCTTGGGAGAAGAGACCCAGTACTTC. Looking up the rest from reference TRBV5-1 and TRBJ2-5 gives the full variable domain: KAGVTQTPRYLIKTRGQQVTLSCSPISGHRSVSWYQQTPGQGLQFLFEYFSETQRNKGNFPGRFSGRQFSNSRSEMNVSTLELGDSALYLCASSLGEETQYFGPGTRLLVL.

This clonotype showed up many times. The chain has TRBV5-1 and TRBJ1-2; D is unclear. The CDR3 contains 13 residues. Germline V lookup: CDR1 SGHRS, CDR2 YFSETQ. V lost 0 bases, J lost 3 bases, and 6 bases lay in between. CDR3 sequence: CASSLEGDYGYTF. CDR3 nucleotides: TGCGCCAGCAGCTTGGAAGGAGACTATGGCTACACCTTC.

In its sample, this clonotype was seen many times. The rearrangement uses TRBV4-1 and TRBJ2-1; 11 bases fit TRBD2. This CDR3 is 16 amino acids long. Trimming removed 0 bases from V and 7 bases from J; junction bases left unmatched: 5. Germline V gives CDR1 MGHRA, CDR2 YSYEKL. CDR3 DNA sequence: TGCGCCAGCAGCCAAGATGTCCTAGCGGGGGGAAATGAGCAGTTCTTC. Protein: CASSQDVLAGGNEQFF.

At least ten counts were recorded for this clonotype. The CDR3 coding sequence is TGCAGTGCTACGCCCTTTTCGCGGGTCTCCTACGAGCAGTACTTC. Residues: CSATPFSRVSYEQYF. The J gene is TRBJ2-7, the V gene TRBV20-1, with a tentative D call TRBD2 (5 bases). The V end was cut by 4 bases, the J end by 0 bases, with 16 bases between. Germline V gene lookup returns CDR1 DFQATT and CDR2 SNEGSKA (reference sequence). The CDR3 consists of 15 residues.

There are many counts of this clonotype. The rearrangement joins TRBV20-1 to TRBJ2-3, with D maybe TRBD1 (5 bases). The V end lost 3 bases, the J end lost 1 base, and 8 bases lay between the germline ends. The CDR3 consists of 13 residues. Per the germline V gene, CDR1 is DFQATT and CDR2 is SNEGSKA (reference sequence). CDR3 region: CSASKGGTDTQYF. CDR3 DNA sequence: TGCAGTGCTAGTAAAGGGGGCACAGATACGCAGTATTTT.

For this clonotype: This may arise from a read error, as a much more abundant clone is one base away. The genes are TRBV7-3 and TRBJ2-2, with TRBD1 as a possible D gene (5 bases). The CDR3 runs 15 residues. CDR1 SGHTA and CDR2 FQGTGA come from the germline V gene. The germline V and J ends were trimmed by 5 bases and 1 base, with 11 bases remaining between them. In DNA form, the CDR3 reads TGTGCCAGCAGCATGACAGCCATGAACACCGGGGAGCTGTTTTTT. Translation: CASSMTAMNTGELFF.

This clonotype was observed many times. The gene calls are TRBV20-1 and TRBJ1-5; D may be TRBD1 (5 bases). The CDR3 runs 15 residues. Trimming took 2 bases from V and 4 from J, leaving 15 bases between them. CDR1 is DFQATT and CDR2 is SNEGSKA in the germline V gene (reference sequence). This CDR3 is CSARTGDRGNQPQHF. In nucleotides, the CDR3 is TGCAGTGCTAGAACTGGGGACCGAGGGAATCAGCCCCAGCATTTT.

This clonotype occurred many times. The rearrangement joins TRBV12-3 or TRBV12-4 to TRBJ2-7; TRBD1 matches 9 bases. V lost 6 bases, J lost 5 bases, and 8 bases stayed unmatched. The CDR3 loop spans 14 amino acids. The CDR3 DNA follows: TGTGCCAGCAGGTCCCGGGACAGGGCCCACGAGCAGTACTTC. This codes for CASRSRDRAHEQYF.